The 5 T cell receptor beta chains in this list originate from one sample, sequenced in a study of vaccination effects on CD4 cells after COVID-19. Their recognized antigens are unknown. Repertoires were generated with immunoSEQ multiplex PCR, while TCRdb's copy carries only in-frame clones and drops some. The repertoire includes approximately 47,000 clones, roughly three quarters of them detected once, and 12% sits in the top ten. Once cultured for approximately ten days, the cells underwent separation to obtain CD4+ T cells. The sample was CD4+ T cells from PBMCs cultured without peptide, taken before COVID-19 vaccination. The source is a human donor who had a prior SARS-CoV-2 infection.

The chain uses TRBV7-2 and TRBJ2-7, with no clear D. Looked up from germline, CDR1 is SGHTA and CDR2 is FQGNSA. Trimming shortened V by 2 bases and J by 3 bases, and 2 bases separated the two germline ends. This CDR3 contains 11 residues. CDR3 sequence: CASSLYYEQYF. Here the CDR3 DNA reads TGTGCCAGCAGCTTATACTACGAGCAGTACTTC.

This chain joins TRBV29-1 and TRBJ2-7; D is uncertain. Germline CDR1 SQVTM, CDR2 ANQGSEA. CDR3 length: 15 amino acids. Trimming took 2 bases from V and 5 from J, leaving 19 bases between them. CDR3 region: CSVELLQLGANEQYF. Here the CDR3 DNA reads TGCAGCGTTGAACTTCTCCAGCTTGGAGCGAACGAGCAGTACTTC.

The table lists this clone with a count of one. This chain uses TRBV19 with TRBJ1-5; no reliable D call. V lost 3 bases and J 3 bases, leaving 15 bases between the germline ends. The CDR3 covers 16 residues. Germline V gives CDR1 LNHDA, CDR2 SQIVND (reference sequence). DNA for the CDR3: TGTGCCAGTAGTATTATTTCCTCCTCGGACAATCAGCCCCAGCATTTT. Translation: CASSIISSSDNQPQHF.

The chain employs TRBV5-5 and TRBJ2-3; D possibly matches TRBD1 or TRBD2 (5 bases each). Trimming took 0 bases from V and 4 from J, leaving 9 bases between them. The CDR3 consists of 14 residues. From germline, CDR1 is SGHKS and CDR2 YYEKEE (reference sequence). For the CDR3, the DNA is TGTGCCAGCAGCTTGGTTGTGGGGGCAGATACGCAGTATTTT. It codes for CASSLVVGADTQYF. The whole variable domain, filled in from reference TRBV5-5 and TRBJ2-3, reads DAGVTQSPTHLIKTRGQQVTLRCSPISGHKSVSWYQQVLGQGPQFIFQYYEKEERGRGNFPDRFSARQFPNYSSELNVNALLLGDSALYLCASSLVVGADTQYFGPGTRLTVL.

This clone was counted only a few times. CDR3 residues: CASSPTYLGSDTQYF. Written as DNA, the CDR3 is TGCGCCAGCAGTCCAACCTATCTCGGGTCTGATACGCAGTATTTT. The chain links TRBV4-3 to TRBJ2-3; no clear D. Looked up from germline, CDR1 is LGHNA and CDR2 is YSLEER. Deletions cut 6 bases from V and 6 bases from J, with 19 bases between. This CDR3 has 15 residues.